Sequencing of this TCR beta chain was carried out in a study of neoadjuvant nivolumab and ipilimumab in lung cancer (TCRdb year 2020). For context, the study as a whole: Nivolumab was given at 3 mg/kg intravenously on days 1, 15 and 29, and the combination arm added ipilimumab 1 mg/kg on day 1 only. The primary trial endpoint was the major pathologic response (MPR) rate in the intention-to-treat population in each study arm. The trial treated under 50 patients with operable NSCLC: about 23 were randomized to nivolumab monotherapy and some 20 to nivolumab plus ipilimumab. TCR repertoires were compared between pretherapy (baseline) peripheral blood and tumors resected at surgery after neoadjuvant immune checkpoint blockade. Matched pretherapy and resected tumor pairs were analyzed for seven patients, of whom four received nivolumab and three received nivolumab plus ipilimumab. Broad study findings and their caveats: A small number of samples underwent TCR sequencing. Pretherapy blood TCR richness correlated positively with richness in tumors resected after neoadjuvant therapy (Spearman R ≈ 0.86). No significant correlation was found between TCR clonality and pathologic tumor regression, and only a single major-pathologic-response sample was available for the analysis of TCR clonality versus pathologic tumor regression. TCR richness and clonality were greater in resected tumors than in tumor-adjacent uninvolved lung, and increases were seen in more dual-therapy-treated tumors. From pretherapy to surgery, tumor T-cell richness and clonality went up in three of three dual-therapy tumors, versus only two of four nivolumab-treated tumors.

Libraries came from the immunoSEQ multiplex PCR assay. The original methods were these. Repertoires were summarized in terms of richness and clonality, and significantly expanded and contracted clones between pre- and post-therapy samples were identified. This immuneACCESS table, as held by TCRdb, lists in-frame sequences with V and J called but not all clones. Of the missing ones, under half trace to an unresolved V gene in checked studies; the others have no known cause. The V and J calls and the clone size are those of that table, but D and trimming were determined from the DNA. The sample contains about 27,000 clones, about 78% of them found a single time. The top ten constitute 18% of the sample. The time point label on this specimen signifies: at surgical resection after neoadjuvant nivolumab +/- ipilimumab. Samples came from the phase 2 randomized NEOSTAR trial, which tested neoadjuvant nivolumab or nivolumab plus ipilimumab followed by surgery in operable NSCLC.

As concerns this clone: The antigen it binds to is not known. Per-base qualities were not stored, and no clone one base away is much larger.

The junction carries 10 bases between V and J, which are trimmed by 1 base and 0 bases respectively. CDR1 and CDR2 were assigned from the germline V gene as SGHVT and SQSDAQ. From cysteine to phenylalanine, the CDR3 is 16 amino acids long. Only the CDR3 DNA stays, 48 bases, in frame from base 1. The sample consisted of tumor tissue, taken after neoadjuvant nivolumab, alone or with ipilimumab, at or shortly before surgery. The TCR sequence derives from an adult with non-small cell lung cancer. Recombination connected TRBV7-4 to TRBJ1-5, with no D gene named confidently. For the CDR3, the sequence is CASSLERNYSNQPQHF. The DNA reads TGTGCCAGCAGCTTAGAACGGAATTATAGCAATCAGCCCCAGCATTTT.